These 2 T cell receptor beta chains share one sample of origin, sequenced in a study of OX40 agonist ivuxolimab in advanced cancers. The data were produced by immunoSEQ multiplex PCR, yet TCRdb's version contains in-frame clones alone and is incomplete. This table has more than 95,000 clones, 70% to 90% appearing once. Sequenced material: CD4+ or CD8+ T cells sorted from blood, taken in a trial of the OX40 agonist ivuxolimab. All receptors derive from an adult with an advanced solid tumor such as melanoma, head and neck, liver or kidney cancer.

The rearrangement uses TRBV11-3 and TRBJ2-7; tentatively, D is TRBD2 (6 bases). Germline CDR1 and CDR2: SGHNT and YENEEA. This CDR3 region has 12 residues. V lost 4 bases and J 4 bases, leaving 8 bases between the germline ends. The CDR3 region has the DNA TGTGCCAGCAGCTCCCGGGGGTACGAGCAGTACTTC. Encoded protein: CASSSRGYEQYF.

This CDR3 reads CASSPSSGPYEQYF. The CDR3 nucleotides are TGTGCCAGCTCACCATCCTCGGGTCCCTACGAGCAGTACTTC. This chain uses TRBV18 with TRBJ2-7; D is unclear. Deletions cut 2 bases from V and 2 bases from J, with 10 bases between. CDR3 length: 14 amino acids. Looked up from germline, CDR1 is KGHSH and CDR2 is LQKENI. Full variable domain (remainder filled in from reference TRBV18 and TRBJ2-7): NAGVMQNPRHLVRRRGQEARLRCSPMKGHSHVYWYRQLPEEGLKFMVYLQKENIIDESGMPKERFSAEFPKEGPSILRIQQVVRGDSAAYFCASSPSSGPYEQYFGPGTRLTVT.